The subject of this entry is one T cell receptor (beta chain). The target of this receptor is not known. No base quality values were provided; no much bigger clone lies one nucleotide off. The Qiagen DNeasy kit was used to extract genomic DNA both from unsorted PBMCs and from the negatively selected CD4+ and CD8+ fractions. Amplification of TCR beta CDR3 regions was done by immunoSEQ multiplex PCR with primers that anneal to V and J segments. A synthetic immune receptor repertoire was used to minimize amplification bias, and any remaining bias was removed computationally after sequencing. For the original study's pipeline: Repertoire diversity was quantified as the Shannon entropy index using custom Python scripts. Unsorted, CD4+ and CD8+ repertoires were examined separately, except in combined analyses, for which CD4+ and CD8+ sequences were merged in silico. Clonal expansion was defined as at least a 2-fold frequency increase after treatment relative to C1D1, with a pseudocount of 0.5 for undetected baseline clones. Singleton clones were defined as clones with 0 or 1 copy at C1D1, and non-singleton clones were defined as clones with 2 or more copies. Clones expanded in unsorted samples were assigned a CD4+, CD8+ or unknown annotation through matching of protein sequences in sorted samples from the same patient. Wilcoxon tests on paired samples were used to test diversity changes from C1D1 to C4D1. Here the immuneACCESS table is served through TCRdb, limited to in-frame sequences with V and J called. Missing clones are a known gap in these copies; in checked studies unresolved V genes cover under half, and the rest lacks a known reason. V and J calls and clone size are copied from that table; D and trimming were computed from the DNA. Counted in this sample were about 20,000 clones; about 80% of them appeared once. The ten largest account for approximately 7% of the sample.

The cysteine opens and the phenylalanine closes a CDR3 of 15 amino acids. Only the CDR3 region is kept as DNA, spanning 45 bases read in frame from base 1. These data originate in a study of PD-1 blockade in classical Hodgkin lymphoma (TCRdb year 2020). Study-wide context: Nivolumab dosing was 3 mg/kg intravenously every 2 weeks, continuing until either disease progression or unacceptable toxicity. To define a peripheral blood immune signature of response to PD-1 blockade in classical Hodgkin lymphoma, the study combined TCR beta sequencing with CyTOF. Here is what the overall study found, with its caveats: Trial patients achieving complete response had baseline diversity similar to newly diagnosed patients, whereas partial responders and progressors had significantly lower diversity. Baseline TCR diversity was reported to be lower in newly diagnosed patients than in healthy donors and to be lower still in relapsed/refractory patients. The study was limited to a single clinical trial cohort, and causes of repertoire differences, possibly disease activity or prior therapy, remained undefined. By C4D1, a significant rise was seen in CD4+ TCR diversity but not in CD8+ TCR diversity (p=0.0027 vs p=0.16), and the rise was most apparent among complete responders (p=0.02). Diversity was lower in patients who began nivolumab less than 1 year after ASCT, so these patients were left out of later analyses to avoid confounding by immune reconstitution.

This sample's time point label indicates: cycle 4 day 1 (C4D1), after more than five weeks of nivolumab. Relapse after autologous stem cell transplantation had occurred in all trial patients, and cohorts A, B and C were distinguished by prior brentuximab vedotin exposure. Using a Miltenyi CD8+ T cell isolation kit, CD8+ T cells were purified from thawed PBMCs through magnetic negative selection. The trial cohort was composed of about 58 patients with relapsed/refractory classical Hodgkin lymphoma, for whom complete response, partial response or progressive disease was recorded as best overall response. Trial patients were treated with single-agent nivolumab in the multi-cohort phase II CheckMate 205 trial. An independent review committee assessed best overall response using the 2007 International Working Group response criteria. Trial PBMCs were collected just before the start of nivolumab (C1D1) and during therapy at cycle 2 day 1 and cycle 4 day 1. After peripheral blood was drawn into 8 mL Vacutainer Cell Preparation Tubes, PBMCs were isolated by centrifugation and then cryopreserved. Purified CD4+ and CD8+ fractions were prepared only for cases where an additional PBMC sample was available. Magnetically labelled cells were removed on LS columns in a quadroMACS separator, and the flow-through was collected as the purified fraction.

The source was CD8+ T cells from blood, collected before the fourth cycle of nivolumab. The TCR was taken from a human donor with classical Hodgkin lymphoma. The receptor chain draws on TRBV21-1 and TRBJ2-5; the table's TRBD1 call for D was not verified on the DNA. TRBV21-1 is classified as a pseudogene. The DNA sequence is given as TGTGCCAGCTTAATATCCGGGACAGGAGGTGAGACCCAGTACTTC. This gives the protein CASLISGTGGETQYF.